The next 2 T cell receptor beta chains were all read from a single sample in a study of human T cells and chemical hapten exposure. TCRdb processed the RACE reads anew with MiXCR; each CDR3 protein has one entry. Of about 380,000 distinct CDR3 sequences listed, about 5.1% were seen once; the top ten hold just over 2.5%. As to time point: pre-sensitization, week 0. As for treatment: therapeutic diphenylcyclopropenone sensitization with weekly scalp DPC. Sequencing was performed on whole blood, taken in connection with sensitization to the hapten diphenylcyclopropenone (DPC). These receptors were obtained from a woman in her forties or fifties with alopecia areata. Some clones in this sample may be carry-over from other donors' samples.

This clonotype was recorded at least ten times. The CDR3 loop is CASSLHAREQYF. CDR3 nucleotides: TGTGCCAGCAGTCTCCACGCCCGCGAGCAGTACTTC. The genes are TRBV28 and TRBJ2-7; D unresolved. The CDR3 extends over 12 amino acids. V was pared by 5 bases and J by 6 bases, with 11 bases between. Germline V gives CDR1 MDHEN, CDR2 SYDVKM.

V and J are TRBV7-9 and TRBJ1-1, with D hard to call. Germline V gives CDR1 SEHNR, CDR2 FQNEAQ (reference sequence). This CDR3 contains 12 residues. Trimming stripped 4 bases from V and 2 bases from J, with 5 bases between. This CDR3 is CASSWDNTEAFF. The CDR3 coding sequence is TGTGCCAGCAGCTGGGATAACACTGAAGCTTTCTTT.